These 16 T cell receptor beta chains were all obtained from the same sample, sequenced in a study of blood T cell repertoires in COVID-19. The method was immunoSEQ multiplex PCR; TCRdb's version includes in-frame clones alone and lacks a portion of them. The table records under 300,000 clones, about nine tenths of them present only once. Sequenced sample: PBMCs or T cells enriched from blood (not recorded which). The receptors were gathered from a young woman who had recovered from COVID-19.

This chain links TRBV11-2 with TRBJ2-2; 11 positions match TRBD2. V lost 4 bases and J lost 4; bases outside the gene matches: 2. In germline, CDR1 is SGHAT, CDR2 FQNNGV. CDR3 length: 15 residues. The CDR3 sequence is CASSSGLAGTGELFF. DNA of the CDR3: TGTGCCAGCAGCTCCGGACTAGCGGGCACCGGGGAGCTGTTTTTT.

This clone was found once. V usage is TRBV19 and J usage is TRBJ2-2, with 8 positions matching TRBD1. CDR1 LNHDA and CDR2 SQIVND come from the germline V gene (reference sequence). V was clipped by 10 bases and J by 1 base; unmatched bases: 8. This CDR3 is built from 15 residues. The CDR3 reads CATHDRGGNTGELFF. The CDR3 DNA reads TGTGCCACCCACGACAGGGGAGGGAACACCGGGGAGCTGTTTTTT.

The chain combines TRBV5-6 with TRBJ2-7, with no clear D. CDR3 size: 16 residues. The germline V gene has CDR1 SGHDT and CDR2 YYEEEE. Trimming cost V 4 bases and J 0 bases, with 17 bases left between them. In DNA, the CDR3 is TGTGCCAGCAGCCTAGACCCCGCCACTTCCTCCTACGAGCAGTACTTC. Residues: CASSLDPATSSYEQYF.

The chain links TRBV28 to TRBJ1-4; 8 bases align to TRBD1. The CDR3 is made up of 15 amino acids. Germline-derived CDR1 and CDR2 are MDHEN and SYDVKM. V dropped 5 bases and J dropped 0; count of bases not matched to a gene: 2. CDR3 nucleotides: TGTGCCAGCAGTCCCAGGGGGCCAACTAATGAAAAACTGTTTTTT. Protein product: CASSPRGPTNEKLFF.

This clone has just one count. The chain has TRBV20-1 and TRBJ1-6; tentatively, D is TRBD1 (5 bases). The CDR3 is made up of 15 amino acids. Trimming removed 3 bases at V and 5 bases at J, with 14 bases between. From germline, CDR1 is DFQATT and CDR2 SNEGSKA (reference sequence). The DNA for the CDR3 is TGCAGTGCTAGTAGCGCAAAAGGGGATAATTCACCCCTCCACTTT. The encoded protein is CSASSAKGDNSPLHF.

The chain uses TRBV18 and TRBJ2-1, with 9 positions matching TRBD1. The J segment lost 4 bases and the V segment lost 8 bases, leaving 9 bases of the junction unmatched. Germline V gene data show CDR1 as KGHSH and CDR2 as LQKENI. The CDR3 runs to 15 residues. CDR3 region: CASTGGEGYYNEQFF. The CDR3 DNA sequence: TGTGCCAGCACAGGGGGCGAGGGGTATTACAATGAGCAGTTCTTC. The complete variable domain, with remaining parts taken from reference TRBV18 and TRBJ2-1, reads NAGVMQNPRHLVRRRGQEARLRCSPMKGHSHVYWYRQLPEEGLKFMVYLQKENIIDESGMPKERFSAEFPKEGPSILRIQQVVRGDSAAYFCASTGGEGYYNEQFFGPGTRLTVL.

The chain combines TRBV25-1 with TRBJ1-2, with unresolved D. The V end was cut by 1 base, the J end by 2 bases, with 11 bases between. Germline CDR1 reads MGHDK; CDR2 reads SYGVNS. The CDR3 has 15 residues. The CDR3 here is CASSESGILNYGYTF. The CDR3 coding sequence is TGTGCCAGCAGTGAATCAGGCATCCTAAACTATGGCTACACCTTC.

The chain uses TRBV15 and TRBJ2-5; TRBD2 aligns across 7 bases. The CDR3 is made up of 15 amino acids. Germline lookup yields CDR1 LNHNV and CDR2 YYDKDF (reference sequence). V shed 8 bases and J 2 bases; nucleotides not matched to a gene: 11. The CDR3 protein is CATDAGVYEQETQYF. The DNA of the CDR3 is TGTGCCACCGATGCGGGGGTCTACGAACAAGAGACCCAGTACTTC.

This chain links TRBV4-1 with TRBJ2-3; 8 nucleotides line up with TRBD2. The ends lost 3 bases at V and 4 bases at J; junction bases unmatched: 12. Germline V lookup: CDR1 MGHRA, CDR2 YSYEKL. The CDR3 loop spans 17 amino acids. The CDR3 spells CASSQGGGFSEADTQYF. CDR3 nucleotide sequence: TGCGCCAGCAGCCAGGGCGGGGGGTTTAGTGAGGCAGATACGCAGTATTTT.

J is TRBJ1-2 and V is TRBV5-4; perhaps TRBD1 as D (6 bases). Trimming removed 5 bases at V and 0 bases at J, with 14 bases between. The CDR3 has 15 amino acids. Germline CDR1 and CDR2: SGHNT and YYREEE (reference sequence). This chain's CDR3 is CASRTGSQANYGYTF. The CDR3 region has the DNA TGTGCCAGCAGAACAGGGTCTCAAGCTAACTATGGCTACACCTTC.

V gene TRBV5-1 combines with J gene TRBJ2-7, with D uncertain. The CDR3 runs to 13 residues. Trimming left V 1 base short and J 6 bases short, with 11 bases between. Per the germline V gene, CDR1 is SGHRS and CDR2 is YFSETQ. CDR3 DNA: TGCGCCAGCAGCTTGAACGCCTGGAGCGAGCAGTACTTC. This translates into CASSLNAWSEQYF.

This chain links TRBV4-2 with TRBJ2-2; 7 bases fit TRBD1. J lost 0 bases, V lost 3 bases, and 16 bases had no gene match. The CDR3 spans 20 residues. Germline CDR1 reads LGHNA; CDR2 reads YNFKEQ. The CDR3 is CASSHEGDSFIRSNTGELFF. Written as DNA, the CDR3 is TGTGCCAGCAGCCACGAGGGGGACAGCTTTATCAGATCGAACACCGGGGAGCTGTTTTTT.

This clone was recorded only once. This chain connects TRBV7-3 to TRBJ1-1; possible D gene TRBD1, 5 bases. The CDR3 extends over 13 amino acids. Germline CDR1 reads SGHTA; CDR2 reads FQGTGA. The germline V and J ends were trimmed by 6 bases and 5 bases, with 13 bases remaining between them. The CDR3 nucleotides read TGTGCCAGCAGACTCCAGGGAGGGACTGAAGCTTTCTTT. Protein product: CASRLQGGTEAFF.

V and J are TRBV7-9 and TRBJ1-4, with a tentative D call TRBD1 (5 bases). The CDR3 totals 17 residues. Trimming left V 3 bases short and J 8 bases short, with 22 bases between. Germline CDR1 reads SEHNR; CDR2 reads FQNEAQ (reference sequence). The CDR3 loop reads CASSFARSGRRVEKLFF. The CDR3 DNA reads TGTGCCAGCAGCTTCGCTCGATCAGGGAGGAGAGTAGAAAAACTGTTTTTT.

Details on this clone: Other DNA sequences in this specimen translate into the identical CDR3. The chain employs TRBV6-5 and TRBJ1-2, with TRBD1 matching over 10 bases. Losses at the gene ends were 5 bases for V and 6 bases for J; bases not matched to a gene: 3. CDR1 is MNHEY, CDR2 SVGAGI, per germline. The CDR3 loop spans 13 amino acids. The chain's CDR3 is CASSRDRGNGYTF. Here the CDR3 DNA reads TGTGCCAGCAGTAGGGACAGGGGAAATGGCTACACCTTC.

The chain recombines TRBV10-3 with TRBJ2-7, with 8 bases fitting TRBD1. CDR1 and CDR2 from the germline V gene are ENHRY and SYGVKD. Losses at the gene ends were 6 bases for V and 5 bases for J; bases not matched to a gene: 0. The CDR3 consists of 11 residues. The CDR3 reads CAIRGQDEQYF. DNA for the CDR3: TGTGCCATCAGGGGACAGGACGAGCAGTACTTC.